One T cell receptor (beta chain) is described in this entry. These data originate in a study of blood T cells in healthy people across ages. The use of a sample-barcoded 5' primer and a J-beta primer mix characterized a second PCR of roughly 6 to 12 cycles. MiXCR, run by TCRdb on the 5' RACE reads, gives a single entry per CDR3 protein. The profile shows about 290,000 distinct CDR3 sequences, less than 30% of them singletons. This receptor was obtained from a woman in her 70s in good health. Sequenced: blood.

DNA for the CDR3: TGTGCCAGCAGCTTAACAGGGGATTTGGCCGGGGAGCTGTTTTTT. It is translated as CASSLTGDLAGELFF. The rearrangement joins TRBV7-3 to TRBJ2-2; D is perhaps TRBD1 (5 bases). Trimming removed 0 bases at V and 6 bases at J, with 11 bases between. Germline-derived CDR1 and CDR2 are SGHTA and FQGTGA. The CDR3 covers 15 residues.